A single sample gave rise to the 28 T cell receptor beta chains below, sequenced in a study of cytomegalovirus exposure and HLA in healthy donors. Profiling relied on immunoSEQ multiplex PCR, and the TCRdb table lists in-frame clones only, not all of them. Among about 330,000 clones listed, 70% to 90% were seen once. Sequencing used PBMCs. The receptors originated from a woman aged 18-29 years in good health and CMV-seronegative.

The V and J genes are TRBV4-1 and TRBJ2-5; 11 bases line up with TRBD2. Germline V CDR1 and CDR2: MGHRA, YSYEKL. V shed 1 base, J shed 5 bases, and the junction held 6 bases outside the gene matches. The CDR3 totals 16 residues. CDR3 nucleotide sequence: TGCGCCAGCAGCCAAGGGGCTAGCGGGAGGTTTGAGACCCAGTACTTC. The encoded protein is CASSQGASGRFETQYF.

The chain couples TRBV18 to TRBJ1-3; 7 bases are a match to TRBD1. The CDR3 length is 14 residues. Germline CDR1 and CDR2: KGHSH and LQKENI. The V gene end was trimmed by 3 bases and the J gene end by 8 bases; junction bases not matched to a gene: 7. The CDR3 coding sequence is TGTGCCAGCTCACCTGATTCAGGGGGAGACACCATATATTTT. The encoded protein is CASSPDSGGDTIYF.

The chain links TRBV11-3 to TRBJ2-1, with D possibly TRBD2 on 5 matching bases. The germline gives CDR1 SGHNT, CDR2 YENEEA. V was trimmed by 2 bases and J by 7 bases, leaving 12 bases between them. This CDR3 spans 14 amino acids. CDR3 sequence reads: CASSLSGVWNEQFF. The CDR3 region has the DNA TGTGCCAGCAGCTTAAGCGGAGTGTGGAATGAGCAGTTCTTC.

The chain carries TRBV27 and TRBJ2-5; 9 nucleotides align to TRBD2. Losses at the gene ends were 6 bases for V and 2 bases for J; bases not matched to a gene: 13. Germline V gene lookup returns CDR1 MNHEY and CDR2 SMNVEV (reference sequence). The CDR3 contains 17 residues. This CDR3 is CASSILSAGGWQETQYF. CDR3 coding DNA: TGTGCCAGCAGCATTCTTTCGGCGGGAGGGTGGCAAGAGACCCAGTACTTC.

This chain connects TRBV7-2 to TRBJ2-1; 14 bases agree with TRBD2. The V gene's germline CDR1 is SGHTA and CDR2 FQGNSA. The CDR3 has 20 amino acids. V shed 0 bases and J 5 bases; nucleotides not matched to a gene: 12. The CDR3, as DNA: TGTGCCAGCAGCTTAGCTGCTGGGACTAGCGGGAGATTAGCGGACAATGAGCAGTTCTTC. Its protein is CASSLAAGTSGRLADNEQFF.

The genes are TRBV5-8 and TRBJ2-3; D is possibly TRBD1 (6 bases). Germline CDR1 and CDR2: SGHTS and YDEGEE. The CDR3 spans 13 residues. V was shortened by 3 bases and J by 5 bases, with 10 bases between the two germline ends. The CDR3, as DNA: TGTGCCAGCAGCTCCACACAGGGAGATACGCAGTATTTT. This gives the protein CASSSTQGDTQYF.

The chain combines TRBV7-2 with TRBJ1-4; 8 nucleotides match TRBD1. The CDR3 consists of 14 residues. The V gene's germline CDR1 is SGHTA and CDR2 FQGNSA. Trimming removed 1 base from V and 7 bases from J; junction bases left unmatched: 2. The CDR3 DNA is TGTGCCAGCAGCTTAGACAGGGGGAGTGAAAAACTGTTTTTT. Protein: CASSLDRGSEKLFF.

The chain has TRBV18 and TRBJ1-1; 7 nucleotides align to TRBD1. CDR1 is KGHSH and CDR2 is LQKENI in the germline V gene. V was pared by 0 bases and J by 5 bases, with 3 bases of the junction left unmatched. The CDR3 loop spans 14 amino acids. The CDR3 reads CASSPPKGATEAFF. CDR3 in DNA: TGTGCCAGCTCACCACCGAAGGGGGCTACTGAAGCTTTCTTT.

In its sample, this clone was seen once. This chain links TRBV11-2 with TRBJ2-2; 9 bases match TRBD2. Germline CDR1 and CDR2: SGHAT and FQNNGV. CDR3 size: 16 residues. V shed 5 bases, J shed 8 bases, and the junction held 12 bases outside the gene matches. The CDR3 bases are TGTGCCAGCAGCCCTCGATTAGCGGGAGAGGGGGGGGAGCTGTTTTTT. It specifies CASSPRLAGEGGELFF. The whole variable domain, remainder taken from reference TRBV11-2 and TRBJ2-2, is EAGVAQSPRYKIIEKRQSVAFWCNPISGHATLYWYQQILGQGPKLLIQFQNNGVVDDSQLPKDRFSAERLKGVDSTLKIQPAKLEDSAVYLCASSPRLAGEGGELFFGEGSRLTVL.

The chain carries TRBV4-2 and TRBJ1-2; 8 nucleotides align to TRBD1. This CDR3 has 17 residues. With V trimmed by 4 bases and J by 1 base, 11 bases remained unmatched. Per germline, CDR1 LGHNA and CDR2 YNFKEQ. CDR3 residues: CASSRGTGSRGNYGYTF. The CDR3 nucleotides are TGTGCCAGCAGCCGCGGGACAGGTAGTCGGGGTAACTATGGCTACACCTTC.

CDR3 region: CASSQAGTRLETQYF. In DNA, the CDR3 is TGCGCCAGCAGTCAGGCCGGGACTCGACTAGAGACCCAGTACTTC. V and J are TRBV23-1 and TRBJ2-5; weak D call: TRBD2 (6 bases). TRBV23-1 is sorted into the ORF group, with uncertain function. The CDR3 spans 15 residues. The germline V and J ends were trimmed by 3 bases and 4 bases, with 15 bases remaining between them.

This chain links TRBV7-9 with TRBJ1-1, with D tentatively TRBD1 (5 bases). The V gene's germline CDR1 is SEHNR and CDR2 FQNEAQ (reference sequence). Trimming removed 5 bases at V and 8 bases at J, with 12 bases between. This CDR3 comprises 12 residues. DNA of the CDR3: TGTGCCAGCAGCGAATCGCAGGGAGAAGCTTTCTTT. Amino acids: CASSESQGEAFF.

The chain links TRBV6-1 to TRBJ1-2; a possible D gene is TRBD1 (6 bases). Per the germline V gene, CDR1 is MNHNS and CDR2 is SASEGT. The CDR3 sequence is 13 residues long. With 6 bases removed from V and 2 bases from J, the gap between germline ends came to 10 bases. The CDR3 nucleotides read TGTGCCAGCAGCAGGGGCGGGAACTATGGCTACACCTTC. Translation gives CASSRGGNYGYTF.

This chain uses TRBV18 with TRBJ1-4; D remains unclear. This CDR3 has 14 residues. The germline CDR1 and CDR2 sequences are KGHSH and LQKENI. The V and J ends lost 3 bases and 7 bases respectively, with 12 bases between them. The CDR3: CASSPPTDPEKLFF. The CDR3 DNA reads as TGTGCCAGCTCACCCCCAACAGACCCTGAAAAACTGTTTTTT.

The chain has TRBV6-5 and TRBJ2-2; 9 nucleotides align to TRBD2. The V gene end was trimmed by 2 bases and the J gene end by 2 bases; junction bases not matched to a gene: 3. The CDR3 loop spans 16 amino acids. Germline lookup yields CDR1 MNHEY and CDR2 SVGAGI. DNA of the CDR3: TGTGCCAGCAGTTACCGACTAGCGGATAACACCGGGGAGCTGTTTTTT. Protein: CASSYRLADNTGELFF.

On this clone itself: Other DNA sequences in this specimen translate into the identical CDR3. CDR3 in amino acids: CASSARLAGEQYF. The CDR3 nucleotides read TGTGCCAGCAGCGCCCGACTAGCGGGGGAGCAGTACTTC. V gene TRBV9 combines with J gene TRBJ2-7, with 11 bases fitting TRBD2. The CDR3 runs 13 residues. Unmatched junction bases numbered 3, after V lost 3 bases and J lost 7 bases. The V gene's germline CDR1 is SGDLS and CDR2 YYNGEE.

The rearrangement links TRBV18 to TRBJ2-3; D might be TRBD1 (5 bases). The germline gives CDR1 KGHSH, CDR2 LQKENI. V shed 1 base and J shed 3 bases, with 14 bases lying between them. This CDR3 contains 16 residues. The CDR3 protein is CASSPLGGQGTDTQYF. As DNA, the CDR3 is TGTGCCAGCTCACCACTGGGTGGGCAGGGTACAGATACGCAGTATTTT.

This clone has a handful of counts. The CDR3 reads CASSLRTGVDEKLFF. The DNA of the CDR3 is TGTGCCAGCAGCCTCAGGACAGGGGTTGATGAAAAACTGTTTTTT. The genes are TRBV13 and TRBJ1-4, with 9 bases that match TRBD1. This CDR3 has 15 amino acids. CDR1 PRHDT and CDR2 FYEKMQ come from the germline V gene (reference sequence). V shed 5 bases and J 6 bases; nucleotides not matched to a gene: 7. The variable domain in full, completed from reference TRBV13 and TRBJ1-4, reads AAGVIQSPRHLIKEKRETATLKCYPIPRHDTVYWYQQGPGQDPQFLISFYEKMQSDKGSIPDRFSAQQFSDYHSELNMSSLELGDSALYFCASSLRTGVDEKLFFGSGTQLSVL.

The gene calls are TRBV13 and TRBJ2-1; 9 nucleotides line up with TRBD2. The CDR3 extends over 20 amino acids. The trim removed 1 base at V and 10 bases at J, leaving 23 bases unmatched. The germline V gene has CDR1 PRHDT and CDR2 FYEKMQ (reference sequence). The CDR3 region has the DNA TGTGCCAGCAGCTTAGAGGCGATCAGGCGGGAGGGCAGCCCCCGACGGGAGCAGTTCTTC. Amino acid sequence: CASSLEAIRREGSPRREQFF.

Of note for this clone: Other DNA sequences in this specimen translate into the identical CDR3. This chain uses TRBV4-3 with TRBJ2-7, with 12 bases aligning to TRBD2. CDR3 size: 15 residues. In germline, CDR1 is LGHNA, CDR2 YSLEER. V was pared by 1 base and J by 2 bases, with 0 bases of the junction left unmatched. The CDR3 is CASSQGTSGTYEQYF. In nucleotides, the CDR3 is TGCGCCAGCAGCCAAGGGACTAGCGGGACCTACGAGCAGTACTTC.

V usage is TRBV7-9 and J usage is TRBJ1-1; D is uncertain. This CDR3 is 12 amino acids long. CDR1 and CDR2 from the germline V gene are SEHNR and FQNEAQ (reference sequence). V was shortened by 1 base and J by 7 bases, with 7 bases between the two germline ends. CDR3 nucleotides: TGTGCCAGCAGCTTAGAGTCGGGTGAAGCTTTCTTT. Protein sequence: CASSLESGEAFF.

V is TRBV9 and J is TRBJ2-5; 7 bases match TRBD1. Germline lookup yields CDR1 SGDLS and CDR2 YYNGEE. CDR3 size: 15 residues. Trimming at V came to 4 bases and at J to 1 base, leaving 7 bases not matched to a gene. DNA of the CDR3: TGTGCCAGCAGCCCATCGGACAGGCCCCAAGAGACCCAGTACTTC. Protein product: CASSPSDRPQETQYF. Full variable domain (outside the CDR3, taken from reference TRBV9 and TRBJ2-5): DSGVTQTPKHLITATGQRVTLRCSPRSGDLSVYWYQQSLDQGLQFLIQYYNGEERAKGNILERFSAQQFPDLHSELNLSSLELGDSALYFCASSPSDRPQETQYFGPGTRLLVL.

V usage is TRBV7-2 and J usage is TRBJ2-3, with TRBD2 matching 10 bases. The trim removed 8 bases at V and 1 base at J, leaving 6 bases unmatched. The germline CDR1 and CDR2 sequences are SGHTA and FQGNSA. This CDR3 region has 15 residues. The CDR3 nucleotides read TGTGCCAGCTCCAGAAGCGGGAGGGGCACAGATACGCAGTATTTT. Protein: CASSRSGRGTDTQYF. The full variable domain, rest sourced from reference TRBV7-2 and TRBJ2-3, is GAGVSQSPSNKVTEKGKDVELRCDPISGHTALYWYRQSLGQGLEFLIYFQGNSAPDKSGLPSDRFSAERTGGSVSTLTIQRTQQEDSAVYLCASSRSGRGTDTQYFGPGTRLTVL.

V usage is TRBV5-4 and J usage is TRBJ1-1; weak D call: TRBD1 (5 bases). V lost 2 bases to trimming and J lost 7 bases, with 18 bases between them. CDR3 length: 15 residues. The germline CDR1 and CDR2 sequences are SGHNT and YYREEE (reference sequence). For the CDR3, the DNA is TGTGCCAGCAGCTTAGGGGTGGGGGGAGATGGTGAAGCTTTCTTT. This codes for CASSLGVGGDGEAFF. Full variable domain (missing parts from reference TRBV5-4 and TRBJ1-1): ETGVTQSPTHLIKTRGQQVTLRCSSQSGHNTVSWYQQALGQGPQFIFQYYREEENGRGNFPPRFSGLQFPNYSSELNVNALELDDSALYLCASSLGVGGDGEAFFGQGTRLTVV.

The rearrangement joins TRBV7-6 to TRBJ2-1; D might be TRBD2 (5 bases). Trimming stripped 5 bases from V and 4 bases from J, with 18 bases between. The CDR3 length is 16 residues. From germline, CDR1 is SGHVS and CDR2 FNYEAQ. The CDR3 region is CASSPRSGGGYNEQFF. As DNA, the CDR3 is TGTGCCAGCAGCCCCCGGAGTGGTGGAGGATACAATGAGCAGTTCTTC.

The V and J genes are TRBV7-9 and TRBJ2-5; TRBD1 aligns across 9 bases. The germline V gene encodes CDR1 SEHNR and CDR2 FQNEAQ (reference sequence). V dropped 5 bases and J dropped 4; count of bases not matched to a gene: 8. This CDR3 is 15 amino acids long. Here the CDR3 reads CASSRDRALGETQYF. The CDR3 region has the DNA TGTGCCAGCAGCCGGGACAGGGCCCTTGGAGAGACCCAGTACTTC.

This clone was recorded once. V is TRBV20-1 and J is TRBJ2-7, with D hard to call. The CDR3 sequence is 11 residues long. From germline, CDR1 is DFQATT and CDR2 SNEGSKA (reference sequence). Trimming shortened V by 5 bases and J by 1 base, and 6 bases separated the two germline ends. CDR3 sequence (DNA): TGCAGTGCTTGGCAGTCCTACGAGCAGTACTTC. Translation: CSAWQSYEQYF.

The sample holds one count of this clone. V is TRBV29-1 and J is TRBJ2-6; 10 bases align to TRBD1. V was pared by 6 bases and J by 0 bases, with 11 bases of the junction left unmatched. Germline CDR1 is SQVTM and CDR2 is ANQGSEA. The CDR3 consists of 18 residues. The DNA for the CDR3 is TGCAGCGTCGCATCCCCGGGACAGGGGAGCTCTGGGGCCAACGTCCTGACTTTC. Encoded protein: CSVASPGQGSSGANVLTF.